One sample yielded the 12 T cell receptor beta chains listed below, sequenced in a study of blood T cells in healthy people across ages. A sample-barcoded 5' primer and a J-beta primer mix were used in a second PCR of roughly 6 to 11 cycles. TCRdb re-analysed the 5' RACE reads in MiXCR, keeping a single row per CDR3 protein. The data hold about 800,000 distinct CDR3 sequences, with roughly 50% observed a single time. Sequencing was performed on blood. These receptors originate from a man younger than 40 in good health.

This rearrangement joins TRBV6-2 or TRBV6-3 to TRBJ2-7, with D hard to call. The CDR3 covers 17 residues. Germline CDR1 and CDR2: MNHEY and SVGEGT. V lost 0 bases and J 1 base, leaving 16 bases between the germline ends. DNA of the CDR3: TGTGCCAGCAGTTACTCGAAGGTGGGTTTTGGATCCTACGAGCAGTACTTC. Encoded protein: CASSYSKVGFGSYEQYF.

This chain links TRBV9 with TRBJ2-6; tentatively, D is TRBD2 (6 bases). V was shortened by 0 bases and J by 2 bases, with 12 bases between the two germline ends. The CDR3 extends over 17 amino acids. Germline V CDR1 and CDR2: SGDLS, YYNGEE. CDR3 in amino acids: CASSVASWGAGANVLTF. The CDR3 DNA is TGTGCCAGCAGCGTAGCTTCCTGGGGGGCTGGGGCCAACGTCCTGACTTTC.

The CDR3 sequence is CASSIMGLAGGETQYF. The CDR3 DNA reads as TGTGCCAGCAGCATCATGGGACTAGCGGGAGGAGAGACCCAGTACTTC. This chain connects TRBV25-1 to TRBJ2-5, with TRBD2 identical over 15 bases. V gave up 6 bases and J gave up 4 bases; unmatched junction bases: 6. The CDR3 consists of 16 residues. CDR1 and CDR2 (germline): MGHDK, SYGVNS.

The sample holds a few counts of this clonotype. The junction differs from germline at one of its ends, possibly a read error. The chain joins TRBV6-5 to TRBJ2-7; 8 bases fit TRBD2. The CDR3 loop spans 15 amino acids. Looked up from germline, CDR1 is MNHEY and CDR2 is SVGAGI. The CDR3 is CASSLTSGLSSEQYF. The CDR3 DNA follows: TGTGCCAGCAGCCTCACTAGCGGATTGTCCTCCGAGCAGTACTTC.

The V call is TRBV7-9, the J call TRBJ2-5; D is possibly TRBD1 (6 bases). The last part of the DNA fits TRBJ2-7 better; the J call may be wrong. The CDR3 is 14 amino acids. CDR1 is SEHNR and CDR2 is FQNEAQ in the germline V gene (reference sequence). CDR3 bases: TGTGCCAGCAGCTTAGTAAGTCAGGGGAACGAGCAGTACTTC. It codes for CASSLVSQGNEQYF.

V is TRBV27 and J is TRBJ2-1, with D tentatively TRBD2 (5 bases). CDR3 length: 15 residues. Trimming removed 2 bases from V and 3 bases from J, with 11 bases in between. Per the germline V gene, CDR1 is MNHEY and CDR2 is SMNVEV (reference sequence). The CDR3 reads CASSLLADYYNEQFF. Written as DNA, the CDR3 is TGTGCCAGCAGTTTACTAGCAGACTACTACAATGAGCAGTTCTTC.

The chain carries TRBV2 and TRBJ2-1; D uncertain. The V gene's germline CDR1 is SNHLY and CDR2 FYNNEI. The CDR3 is 14 residues long. V lost 3 bases, J lost 4 bases, and 10 bases lay in between. The CDR3 DNA reads TGTGCCAGCAGTGAGGTGGTCAGATACAATGAGCAGTTCTTC. It specifies CASSEVVRYNEQFF.

The chain joins TRBV12-3 or TRBV12-4 to TRBJ2-4; TRBD1 is a possible D gene (6 bases). CDR3 size: 22 residues. Trimming shortened V by 6 bases and J by 0 bases, and 33 bases separated the two germline ends. The CDR3 loop reads CASSPWASRGDFGELAKNIQYF. DNA of the CDR3: TGTGCCAGCAGCCCGTGGGCTAGCAGGGGCGATTTCGGAGAACTAGCCAAAAACATTCAGTACTTC.

A few counts support this clonotype. The CDR3 DNA reads as TGCAGCGTTGACTCCTTAGAGCATGGCTACACCTTC. Residues: CSVDSLEHGYTF. The chain recombines TRBV29-1 with TRBJ1-2; no definite D call. Per the germline V gene, CDR1 is SQVTM and CDR2 is ANQGSEA. The CDR3 consists of 12 residues. Trimming cost V 3 bases and J 6 bases, with 11 bases left between them.

This clonotype has just one count. Germline is not matched at one junction end, which may reflect a read error. The gene calls are TRBV6-2 or TRBV6-3 and TRBJ2-7, with D unclear. Germline assignment: CDR1 MNHEY and CDR2 SVGEGT. This CDR3 comprises 13 residues. The CDR3 bases are TGTACCAGCAGTCCCTCAACCACGGGTGTGCAGTACTTC. This encodes CTSSPSTTGVQYF.

This chain uses TRBV20-1 with TRBJ2-3; D is unresolved. CDR1 and CDR2 from the germline V gene are DFQATT and SNEGSKA (reference sequence). CDR3 length: 17 amino acids. V was clipped by 1 base and J by 2 bases, with 19 bases between them. The CDR3 DNA is TGCAGTGCTAGAGCTGTACAGCGAGGAATAGCCACAGATACGCAGTATTTT. Protein product: CSARAVQRGIATDTQYF.

This clonotype was observed a handful of times. The rearrangement links TRBV12-3 or TRBV12-4 to TRBJ2-5; D is ambiguous. CDR3 size: 14 residues. The germline V and J ends were trimmed by 1 base and 7 bases, with 13 bases remaining between them. The CDR3 loop is CASSLGGNLRTQYF. CDR3 sequence (DNA): TGTGCCAGCAGTTTAGGTGGGAACCTAAGGACCCAGTACTTC.